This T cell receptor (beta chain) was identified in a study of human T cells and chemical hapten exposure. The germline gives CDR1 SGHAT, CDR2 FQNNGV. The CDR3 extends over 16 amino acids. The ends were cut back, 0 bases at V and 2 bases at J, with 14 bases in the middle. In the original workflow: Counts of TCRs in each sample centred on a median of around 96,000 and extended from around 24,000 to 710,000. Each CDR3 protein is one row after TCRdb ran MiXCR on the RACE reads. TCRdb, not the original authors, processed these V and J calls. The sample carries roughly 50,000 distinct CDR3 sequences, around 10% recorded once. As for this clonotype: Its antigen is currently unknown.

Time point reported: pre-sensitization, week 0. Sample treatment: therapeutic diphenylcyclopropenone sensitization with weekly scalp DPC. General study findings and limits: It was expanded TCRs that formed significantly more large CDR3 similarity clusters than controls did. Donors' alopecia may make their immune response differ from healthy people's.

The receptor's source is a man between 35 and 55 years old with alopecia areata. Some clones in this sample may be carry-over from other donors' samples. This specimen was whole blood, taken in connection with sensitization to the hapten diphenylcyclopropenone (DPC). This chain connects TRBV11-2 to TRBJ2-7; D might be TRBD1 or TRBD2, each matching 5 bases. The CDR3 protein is CASSLDLGTQTYEQYF. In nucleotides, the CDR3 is TGTGCCAGCAGCTTAGATTTGGGGACGCAGACCTACGAGCAGTACTTC.